The 14 T cell receptor beta chains in this list originate from one sample, sequenced in a study of blood T cell repertoires in COVID-19. TCRdb keeps only in-frame clones here, not all; method: immunoSEQ multiplex PCR. The data show almost 25,000 clones, with around 90% seen just once and roughly 32% held by the top ten. The sample taken for sequencing was peripheral blood. All receptors derive from a man between 65 and 85 years old with active COVID-19.

The CDR3 protein is CASSYSGAQETQYF. The CDR3 DNA is TGTGCCAGCAGTTACTCGGGGGCCCAAGAGACCCAGTACTTC. The V call is TRBV6-5, the J call TRBJ2-5; possible D gene TRBD1, 6 bases. The ends were cut back, 0 bases at V and 1 base at J, with 6 bases in the middle. CDR1 and CDR2 from the germline V gene are MNHEY and SVGAGI. CDR3 length: 14 residues.

This chain uses TRBV4-2 with TRBJ2-3, with TRBD2 as a possible D gene (5 bases). Germline lookup yields CDR1 LGHNA and CDR2 YNFKEQ. This CDR3 is 17 amino acids long. V was trimmed by 2 bases and J by 8 bases, leaving 23 bases between them. The CDR3 reads CASSQYPTAAGGGTQYF. CDR3 coding DNA: TGTGCCAGCAGCCAATACCCCACAGCCGCGGGTGGTGGTACGCAGTATTTT.

The chain recombines TRBV24-1 with TRBJ2-7; 9 bases are shared with TRBD1. The V and J ends lost 7 bases and 1 base, in that order; junction bases with no gene match: 7. CDR1 and CDR2 (germline): KGHDR, SFDVKD. This CDR3 has 15 amino acids. The CDR3 reads CATSGGGTGSYEQYF. The CDR3 region has the DNA TGTGCCACCAGCGGAGGTGGGACAGGGTCCTACGAGCAGTACTTC.

The chain is built from TRBV9 and TRBJ1-2; TRBD1 matches 10 bases. CDR1 and CDR2 (germline): SGDLS, YYNGEE. Trimming cost V 3 bases and J 4 bases; bases outside gene matches: 3. This CDR3 comprises 14 residues. Written as DNA, the CDR3 is TGTGCCAGCAGCGGCCGGGACAGGGGCTATGGCTACACCTTC. As protein: CASSGRDRGYGYTF.

This chain joins TRBV25-1 and TRBJ1-2; possibly TRBD1 for D (5 bases). V lost 11 bases and J 6 bases, leaving 16 bases between the germline ends. The germline V gene has CDR1 MGHDK and CDR2 SYGVNS. The CDR3 has 12 amino acids. As DNA, the CDR3 is TGTGCCGCGTCCCGGGGGTTTAATGGCTACACCTTC. It encodes CAASRGFNGYTF.

The chain recombines TRBV30 with TRBJ1-5; D unresolved. Germline V gene lookup returns CDR1 GTSNPN and CDR2 SVGIG (reference sequence). V lost 2 bases and J lost 6, with 8 bases in between. CDR3 size: 12 residues. CDR3 region: CAWSSPGQPQHF. In nucleotides, the CDR3 is TGTGCCTGGAGTTCCCCAGGTCAGCCCCAGCATTTT.

The chain recombines TRBV7-9 with TRBJ1-6; D might be TRBD1 (5 bases). The V gene lost 3 bases and the J gene lost 6 bases, with 9 bases spanning the gap. The CDR3 covers 14 residues. CDR1 is SEHNR and CDR2 is FQNEAQ in the germline V gene (reference sequence). The CDR3 bases are TGTGCCAGCAGCTTCTTAGGGGCTAATTCACCCCTCCACTTT. The encoded protein is CASSFLGANSPLHF. The whole variable domain, remainder taken from reference TRBV7-9 and TRBJ1-6, is DTGVSQNPRHKITKRGQNVTFRCDPISEHNRLYWYRQTLGQGPEFLTYFQNEAQLEKSRLLSDRFSAERPKGSFSTLEIQRTEQGDSAMYLCASSFLGANSPLHFGNGTRLTVT.

The chain combines TRBV6-7 with TRBJ2-3, with 8 bases identical to TRBD1. TRBV6-7 is identified as an open reading frame with a role that is uncertain. This CDR3 comprises 16 residues. Losses at the gene ends were 0 bases for V and 1 base for J; bases not matched to a gene: 3. This chain's CDR3 is CASSYSMTGGTDTQYF. The CDR3 DNA reads TGTGCCAGCAGTTACTCGATGACAGGGGGCACAGATACGCAGTATTTT.

The V call is TRBV18, the J call TRBJ2-3; 8 nucleotides agree with TRBD2. Germline trimming cut 0 bases from V and 2 bases from J; bases unmatched to any gene: 13. The length of the CDR3 is 19 residues. Germline CDR1 reads KGHSH; CDR2 reads LQKENI. The CDR3 sequence: CASSPPNGFVSGNTDTQYF. CDR3 DNA: TGTGCCAGCTCACCACCGAACGGGTTTGTTAGCGGGAACACAGATACGCAGTATTTT.

This chain joins TRBV7-9 and TRBJ2-3, with D unclear. Deletions cut 5 bases from V and 2 bases from J, with 8 bases between. Germline V gene lookup returns CDR1 SEHNR and CDR2 FQNEAQ (reference sequence). CDR3 size: 13 residues. CDR3 coding DNA: TGTGCCAGCAGCCCCGGGTTCACAGATACGCAGTATTTT. Its protein product is CASSPGFTDTQYF.

This chain links TRBV7-9 with TRBJ1-4; no firm D call. The CDR3 contains 19 residues. The germline gives CDR1 SEHNR, CDR2 FQNEAQ (reference sequence). V was trimmed by 1 base and J by 0 bases, leaving 18 bases between them. The CDR3 here is CASSLDLGEIPATNEKLFF. The CDR3 coding sequence is TGTGCCAGCAGCTTAGATTTGGGCGAAATACCGGCAACTAATGAAAAACTGTTTTTT.

A word on this clone: Relative to the germline gene, one junction end is altered; a read error may explain this. The rearrangement joins TRBV20-1 to TRBJ2-7; 11 bases map to TRBD1. Germline CDR1 and CDR2: DFQATT and SNEGSKA (reference sequence). The CDR3 loop spans 8 amino acids. CDR3 in amino acids: CSLGQGGF. The CDR3 nucleotides are TGCAGTCTGGGACAGGGGGGCTTC.

The rearrangement joins TRBV7-2 to TRBJ1-2, with 7 bases matching TRBD1. The CDR3 is made up of 16 amino acids. CDR1 is SGHTA, CDR2 FQGNSA, per germline. Trimming removed 4 bases from V and 8 bases from J; junction bases left unmatched: 16. The CDR3 sequence is CASSSKGGTGEPGYTF. As DNA, the CDR3 is TGTGCCAGCAGCTCGAAGGGGGGAACAGGGGAACCCGGCTACACCTTC. The full variable domain, in which reference TRBV7-2 and TRBJ1-2 provide the parts outside the CDR3, is GAGVSQSPSNKVTEKGKDVELRCDPISGHTALYWYRQSLGQGLEFLIYFQGNSAPDKSGLPSDRFSAERTGGSVSTLTIQRTQQEDSAVYLCASSSKGGTGEPGYTFGSGTRLTVV.

The rearrangement joins TRBV5-1 to TRBJ2-1, with 9 bases identical to TRBD2. V was clipped by 2 bases and J by 4 bases; unmatched bases: 7. The germline CDR1 and CDR2 sequences are SGHRS and YFSETQ. The CDR3 covers 16 residues. The CDR3 loop reads CASSLSPAGGYNEQFF. The CDR3, as DNA: TGCGCCAGCAGCTTAAGCCCAGCGGGAGGTTACAATGAGCAGTTCTTC.